The 5 T cell receptor beta chains listed next were all sequenced from one sample in a study of blood T cell repertoires in COVID-19. The data were produced by immunoSEQ multiplex PCR, yet TCRdb's version contains in-frame clones alone and is incomplete. The sample lists roughly 260,000 clones; 86% were seen once. Sequenced material: peripheral blood. The origin of the receptors is a man in his forties who had recovered from COVID-19.

The chain employs TRBV24-1 and TRBJ2-3; 7 nucleotides align to TRBD1. The V gene end was trimmed by 4 bases and the J gene end by 2 bases; junction bases not matched to a gene: 5. The CDR3 loop spans 15 amino acids. Germline-derived CDR1 and CDR2 are KGHDR and SFDVKD. This CDR3 is CATSDRQGHTDTQYF. DNA for the CDR3: TGTGCCACCAGTGACCGACAGGGCCACACAGATACGCAGTATTTT.

The chain carries TRBV6-5 and TRBJ2-2, with TRBD2 identical over 10 bases. Germline V lookup: CDR1 MNHEY, CDR2 SVGAGI. The CDR3 has 15 residues. Losses at the gene ends were 7 bases for V and 7 bases for J; bases not matched to a gene: 9. CDR3 loop: CASNFQRGGFGELFF. The CDR3 DNA sequence: TGTGCCAGCAATTTCCAGCGGGGGGGCTTCGGGGAGCTGTTTTTT.

The chain carries TRBV10-3 and TRBJ1-2; 8 bases are shared with TRBD1. The length of the CDR3 is 13 residues. Germline V CDR1 and CDR2: ENHRY, SYGVKD. V gave up 6 bases and J gave up 5 bases; unmatched junction bases: 5. The CDR3 DNA sequence: TGTGCCATCAGCGCGGACAGGGATTATGGCTACACCTTC. It codes for CAISADRDYGYTF.

The chain combines TRBV2 with TRBJ2-7; TRBD1 matches at 7 bases. V lost 8 bases and J lost 1; bases outside the gene matches: 5. Germline V gives CDR1 SNHLY, CDR2 FYNNEI. The CDR3 covers 13 residues. CDR3 DNA sequence: TGTGCCAGCGCCAGGGACAGTTCCTACGAGCAGTACTTC. Translating it yields CASARDSSYEQYF.

The genes are TRBV9 and TRBJ2-2; 7 bases are a match to TRBD1. The CDR3 totals 15 residues. Germline CDR1 is SGDLS and CDR2 is YYNGEE. V lost 3 bases to trimming and J lost 2 bases; unmatched junction nucleotides: 4. The CDR3, as DNA: TGTGCCAGCAGCGAACAGGGGTTAAACACCGGGGAGCTGTTTTTT. This sequence encodes CASSEQGLNTGELFF.